Detailed here is one T cell receptor beta chain. The antigen is undetermined. The data derive from a study of brain T cells in children with intractable seizures. Whole-study results and caveats: Only CDR3 sequence similarity suggested viral specificity, without known HCMV serostatus. Pre- and post-surgery blood differed in depth, so pre-surgery absences may be undersampling.

Germline CDR1 and CDR2: MDHEN and SYDVKM. This CDR3 is 11 amino acids long. Trimming cost V 9 bases and J 0 bases, with 3 bases left between them. Only cases whose brain tissue showed the highest T cell transcript signatures were sequenced. Pre-surgery treatment included at least one anti-epileptic drug. Generated by immunoSEQ multiplex PCR, the TCRdb table keeps only in-frame clones and is missing some. The repertoire holds approximately 110,000 clones, with 94% as singletons. Sequencing was performed on peripheral blood, taken at surgery. This clonotype originated in a boy under two years old with hemimegalencephaly and intractable seizures. The rearrangement links TRBV28 to TRBJ2-1; D is undetermined. This CDR3 reads CASRSYNEQFF. CDR3 in DNA: TGTGCCAGTCGCTCCTACAATGAGCAGTTCTTC. Full variable domain (outside the CDR3, taken from reference TRBV28 and TRBJ2-1): DVKVTQSSRYLVKRTGEKVFLECVQDMDHENMFWYRQDPGLGLRLIYFSYDVKMKEKGDIPEGYSVSREKKERFSLILESASTNQTSMYLCASRSYNEQFFGPGTRLTVL.